These T cell receptor beta chains were read from a single sample in a study of metastatic and nonmetastatic thyroid tumors. Via MiXCR, TCRdb re-called the PCR reads. The sample holds over 25,000 clones, 11% seen once. The sequenced material came from blood. The origin of the receptors is a female donor with papillary thyroid cancer or a benign thyroid nodule (not recorded which). Some clones in this sample may be carry-over from other donors' samples. The CDR3 runs from the conserved cysteine through the conserved F or W. Fields, in order: clone size, V gene, J gene, D gene, CDR3 DNA, CDR3 protein. A D gene is named only where the DNA matches it firmly. Only part of the rows carry a size: once, few, many, or a class if the clone is expanded.

size: many; V: TRBV6-5; J: TRBJ2-6; D: TRBD1; DNA: TGTGCCAGCAGTTCGCGAAAGACAGGGGCACTAGTTACTGGGGCCAACGTCCTGACTTTC; CDR3: CASSSRKTGALVTGANVLTF
size: NA; V: TRBV5-1; J: TRBJ2-1; D: TRBD2; DNA: TGCGCCAGCAGCGAAGAGCGGGGGGGCCTGAGGAACAATGAGCAGTTCTTC; CDR3: CASSEERGGLRNNEQFF
size: many; V: TRBV12-3/TRBV12-4; J: TRBJ2-4; D: TRBD1; DNA: TGTGCCAGCAGTTGGGGGACAGGGGGCAAAAACATTCAGTACTTC; CDR3: CASSWGTGGKNIQYF
size: few; V: TRBV6-5; J: TRBJ2-7; D: TRBD2; DNA: TGTGCCAGCAGTTTTAAGGGACTAGCGGGGGGGCGCTCCTACGAGCAGTACTTC; CDR3: CASSFKGLAGGRSYEQYF
size: many; V: TRBV6-5; J: TRBJ1-2; D: NA; DNA: TGTGCCAGCAGTTACTCTGGGGGGCTGACTGGCTACACCTTC; CDR3: CASSYSGGLTGYTF
size: NA; V: TRBV11-2; J: TRBJ2-7; D: NA; DNA: TGTGCCAGCAGCTTAGTTCAGGGCTACGAGCAGTACTTC; CDR3: CASSLVQGYEQYF
size: many; V: TRBV12-3/TRBV12-4; J: TRBJ1-1; D: NA; DNA: TGTGCCAGCAGTTTAAGGCAGGGGTTCACTGAAGCTTTCTTT; CDR3: CASSLRQGFTEAFF
size: once; V: TRBV7-2; J: TRBJ2-5; D: NA; DNA: TGTGCCAGCAGCTTAGAAGGAGGCCAAGAGACCCAGTACTTC; CDR3: CASSLEGGQETQYF
size: many; V: TRBV12-3/TRBV12-4; J: TRBJ1-1; D: TRBD1; DNA: TGTGCCAGCAGTTCCCGACAGGGGAGGAACACTGAAGCTTTCTTT; CDR3: CASSSRQGRNTEAFF
size: many; V: TRBV18; J: TRBJ2-7; D: TRBD2; DNA: TGTGCCAGCTCACCGACTAGCGGGATCGACGAGCAGTACTTC; CDR3: CASSPTSGIDEQYF
size: many; V: TRBV4-3; J: TRBJ1-3; D: NA; DNA: TGCGCCAGCAGCCAAGAACTTGCTGGAAACACCATATATTTT; CDR3: CASSQELAGNTIYF
size: NA; V: TRBV9; J: TRBJ1-4; D: NA; DNA: TGTGCCAGCAGCGCCGACGGGGCAGGGTTAAATGAAAAACTGTTTTTT; CDR3: CASSADGAGLNEKLFF
size: NA; V: TRBV9; J: TRBJ2-1; D: NA; DNA: TGTGCCAGCAGCGTAGATGGGGACACGCGTTACAATGAGCAGTTCTTC; CDR3: CASSVDGDTRYNEQFF
size: many; V: TRBV5-6; J: TRBJ2-1; D: NA; DNA: TGTGCCAGCAGCTCAGTGGGGAGCAACAATGAGCAGTTCTTC; CDR3: CASSSVGSNNEQFF
size: many; V: TRBV6-1; J: TRBJ1-1; D: NA; DNA: TGTGCCAGCAGTGAAGCTGGTGTCTCCAACACTGAAGCTTTCTTT; CDR3: CASSEAGVSNTEAFF
size: many; V: TRBV6-1; J: TRBJ1-1; D: NA; DNA: TGTGCCAGCACTTCCAAGGTGGGAGGAGGGAACACTGAAGCTTTCTTT; CDR3: CASTSKVGGGNTEAFF
size: many; V: TRBV7-8; J: TRBJ1-2; D: NA; DNA: TGTGCCAGCAGCTTCGCCGGTAGCTGGGGCGGCTACACCTTC; CDR3: CASSFAGSWGGYTF
size: NA; V: TRBV7-2; J: TRBJ2-7; D: NA; DNA: TGTGCCAGCAGCTTAGAGGGTTTCTACGAGCAGTACTTC; CDR3: CASSLEGFYEQYF
size: many; V: TRBV11-3; J: TRBJ2-5; D: TRBD1; DNA: TGTGCCAGCAGCTTAGCCGGGACAGGGAGGGAGACCCAGTACTTC; CDR3: CASSLAGTGRETQYF
size: many; V: TRBV2; J: TRBJ2-3; D: TRBD2; DNA: TGTGCCAGCAGGGGGACTAGCGGGAGCACAGATACGCAGTATTTT; CDR3: CASRGTSGSTDTQYF
size: many; V: TRBV18; J: TRBJ1-1; D: NA; DNA: TGTGCCAGCTCACCTGACCCGGGCGCTGAAGCTTTCTTT; CDR3: CASSPDPGAEAFF
size: NA; V: TRBV20-1; J: TRBJ2-7; D: TRBD1; DNA: TGCAGTGCTAGGGGACAGATAGAATACGAGCAGTACTTC; CDR3: CSARGQIEYEQYF
size: many; V: TRBV10-2; J: TRBJ2-1; D: NA; DNA: TGCGCCAGCAGTGGGAAGGCCTTAAGCTCCTACAATGAGCAGTTCTTC; CDR3: CASSGKALSSYNEQFF
size: many; V: TRBV5-6; J: TRBJ1-1; D: NA; DNA: TGTGCCAGCAGCCGAGGAGGAATTCGGGAAGCTTTCTTT; CDR3: CASSRGGIREAFF
size: many; V: TRBV3-1; J: TRBJ2-7; D: NA; DNA: TGTGCCAGCAGCCAACTACCTATAGGTTCTCCCTCCTACGAGCAGTACTTC; CDR3: CASSQLPIGSPSYEQYF
size: many; V: TRBV6-4; J: TRBJ2-3; D: NA; DNA: TGTGCCAGCAGTGACTCGGGGCGAGAGGGTACGGATACGCAGTATTTT; CDR3: CASSDSGREGTDTQYF
size: many; V: TRBV28; J: TRBJ2-6; D: TRBD1; DNA: TGTGCCAGCAGCGGATACGCCGGGACAGGGAATTCAACTGGGGCCAACGTCCTGACTTTC; CDR3: CASSGYAGTGNSTGANVLTF
size: many; V: TRBV28; J: TRBJ1-2; D: TRBD1; DNA: TGTGCCAGCAGTTCGGGGGGGGGGACAGGAACAACTAACTATGGCTACACCTTC; CDR3: CASSSGGGTGTTNYGYTF
size: many; V: TRBV5-1; J: TRBJ1-6; D: NA; DNA: TGCGCCAGCAGCTTCGAGAATTCACCCCTCCACTTT; CDR3: CASSFENSPLHF
size: NA; V: TRBV30; J: TRBJ1-4; D: NA; DNA: TGTGCCTCGCCTGCGAAGACTAATGAAAAACTGTTTTTT; CDR3: CASPAKTNEKLFF
size: many; V: TRBV10-3; J: TRBJ1-1; D: TRBD1; DNA: TGTGCCATCAGGCTAGACAGGGTACGGACTGAAGCTTTCTTT; CDR3: CAIRLDRVRTEAFF
size: many; V: TRBV20-1; J: TRBJ2-3; D: NA; DNA: TGCAGTGTCCGATTAAGCGGAGATACGCAGTATTTT; CDR3: CSVRLSGDTQYF
size: few; V: TRBV19; J: TRBJ1-4; D: NA; DNA: TGTGCCAGTAGTATTGGAGGAGGGGATGAAAAACTGTTTTTT; CDR3: CASSIGGGDEKLFF
size: NA; V: TRBV15; J: TRBJ2-1; D: TRBD2; DNA: TGTGACACCAGCAGAGATACCGCGGGAGAAGAGGATGAGCAGTTCTTC; CDR3: CDTSRDTAGEEDEQFF
size: many; V: TRBV18; J: TRBJ2-7; D: NA; DNA: TGTGCCAGCTCCTCAGGGGACCCGGCCATCTACGAGCAGTACTTC; CDR3: CASSSGDPAIYEQYF
size: many; V: TRBV9; J: TRBJ1-3; D: NA; DNA: TGTGCCAGCAGCGTATATCACTCCGATAGCTCTGGAAACACCATATATTTT; CDR3: CASSVYHSDSSGNTIYF
size: many; V: TRBV11-3; J: TRBJ2-7; D: NA; DNA: TGTGCCAGCAGCTTAGGCACAGTATCCGAGCAGTACTTC; CDR3: CASSLGTVSEQYF
size: NA; V: TRBV20-1; J: TRBJ2-3; D: TRBD2; DNA: TGCAGTGCTAGAGTCGCGGGACTAGCTTCAGATACGCAGTATTTT; CDR3: CSARVAGLASDTQYF
size: few; V: TRBV6-6; J: TRBJ2-4; D: TRBD1; DNA: TGTGCCAGCAGTTACTCGGGACAGAATCAGTACTTC; CDR3: CASSYSGQNQYF
size: many; V: TRBV6-1; J: TRBJ1-5; D: NA; DNA: TGTGCCAGCAGTACGTCAGGGTCTGGGCAGCCCCAGCATTTT; CDR3: CASSTSGSGQPQHF
size: many; V: TRBV5-8; J: TRBJ1-1; D: NA; DNA: TGTGCCAGCAGCGCGGTTTGGGGGAACACTGAAGCTTTCTTT; CDR3: CASSAVWGNTEAFF
size: few; V: TRBV4-1; J: TRBJ2-7; D: TRBD1; DNA: TGCGCCAGCAGCCAAGCTGCAGGGGGCATGTCCTACGAGCAGTACTTC; CDR3: CASSQAAGGMSYEQYF
size: NA; V: TRBV9; J: TRBJ2-5; D: TRBD2; DNA: TGTGCCAGCAGCGTGTCGTCTAGCGGGGGAATCTCGGGAGAGACCCAGTACTTC; CDR3: CASSVSSSGGISGETQYF
size: few; V: TRBV6-1; J: TRBJ1-4; D: NA; DNA: TGTGCCAGCAGTCCTAGCCATTCTCGGGCCTCTCTTCTTTTT; CDR3: CASSPSHSRASLLF
size: many; V: TRBV5-8; J: TRBJ1-2; D: NA; DNA: TGTGCCAGCAGCTTGGGGGCAGGACCTAACTATGGCTACACCTTC; CDR3: CASSLGAGPNYGYTF
size: many; V: TRBV28; J: TRBJ1-1; D: NA; DNA: TGTGCCAGCAGTGGGGACCCGAACACTGAAGCTTTCTTT; CDR3: CASSGDPNTEAFF
size: NA; V: TRBV7-2; J: TRBJ2-7; D: TRBD2; DNA: TGTGCCAGCAGGTCTAGCGGGGGGTCCTACGAGCAGTACTTC; CDR3: CASRSSGGSYEQYF
size: many; V: TRBV30; J: TRBJ1-2; D: NA; DNA: TGTGCCTGGAGGGTTACTACTAACTATGGCTACACCTTC; CDR3: CAWRVTTNYGYTF
size: medium-sized; V: TRBV19; J: TRBJ2-2; D: TRBD2; DNA: TGTGCCAGTAGTATATCGGCGGCCTTCGAAGCGGGAGGGCCCGGGGAGCTGTTTTTT; CDR3: CASSISAAFEAGGPGELFF
size: many; V: TRBV11-2; J: TRBJ1-5; D: NA; DNA: TGTGCCAGCAGCCGCGCGGGGGTAGTGGGTCAGCCCCAGCATTTT; CDR3: CASSRAGVVGQPQHF
size: medium-sized; V: TRBV12-3/TRBV12-4; J: TRBJ2-7; D: NA; DNA: TGTGCCAGCAGTCCGGGACGGAGCTCCTACGAGCAGTACTTC; CDR3: CASSPGRSSYEQYF
size: many; V: TRBV4-3; J: TRBJ2-1; D: TRBD1; DNA: TGCGCCAGCAGCCACGTCGGACAGGGTTGGGACAATGAGCAGTTCTTC; CDR3: CASSHVGQGWDNEQFF
size: NA; V: TRBV28; J: TRBJ1-4; D: NA; DNA: TGTGCCAGCAGTTTATTGGGCAGGGACCTAAATGTAAAACTGTTTTTT; CDR3: CASSLLGRDLNVKLFF
size: many; V: TRBV2; J: TRBJ2-3; D: TRBD2; DNA: TGTGCCAGCAGTCCCGGACTAGCGGTCACAGATACGCAGTATTTT; CDR3: CASSPGLAVTDTQYF
size: few; V: TRBV10-3; J: TRBJ2-7; D: NA; DNA: TGTGCCAGCGCCAGCCAGGGGAACTACGAGCAGTACTTC; CDR3: CASASQGNYEQYF